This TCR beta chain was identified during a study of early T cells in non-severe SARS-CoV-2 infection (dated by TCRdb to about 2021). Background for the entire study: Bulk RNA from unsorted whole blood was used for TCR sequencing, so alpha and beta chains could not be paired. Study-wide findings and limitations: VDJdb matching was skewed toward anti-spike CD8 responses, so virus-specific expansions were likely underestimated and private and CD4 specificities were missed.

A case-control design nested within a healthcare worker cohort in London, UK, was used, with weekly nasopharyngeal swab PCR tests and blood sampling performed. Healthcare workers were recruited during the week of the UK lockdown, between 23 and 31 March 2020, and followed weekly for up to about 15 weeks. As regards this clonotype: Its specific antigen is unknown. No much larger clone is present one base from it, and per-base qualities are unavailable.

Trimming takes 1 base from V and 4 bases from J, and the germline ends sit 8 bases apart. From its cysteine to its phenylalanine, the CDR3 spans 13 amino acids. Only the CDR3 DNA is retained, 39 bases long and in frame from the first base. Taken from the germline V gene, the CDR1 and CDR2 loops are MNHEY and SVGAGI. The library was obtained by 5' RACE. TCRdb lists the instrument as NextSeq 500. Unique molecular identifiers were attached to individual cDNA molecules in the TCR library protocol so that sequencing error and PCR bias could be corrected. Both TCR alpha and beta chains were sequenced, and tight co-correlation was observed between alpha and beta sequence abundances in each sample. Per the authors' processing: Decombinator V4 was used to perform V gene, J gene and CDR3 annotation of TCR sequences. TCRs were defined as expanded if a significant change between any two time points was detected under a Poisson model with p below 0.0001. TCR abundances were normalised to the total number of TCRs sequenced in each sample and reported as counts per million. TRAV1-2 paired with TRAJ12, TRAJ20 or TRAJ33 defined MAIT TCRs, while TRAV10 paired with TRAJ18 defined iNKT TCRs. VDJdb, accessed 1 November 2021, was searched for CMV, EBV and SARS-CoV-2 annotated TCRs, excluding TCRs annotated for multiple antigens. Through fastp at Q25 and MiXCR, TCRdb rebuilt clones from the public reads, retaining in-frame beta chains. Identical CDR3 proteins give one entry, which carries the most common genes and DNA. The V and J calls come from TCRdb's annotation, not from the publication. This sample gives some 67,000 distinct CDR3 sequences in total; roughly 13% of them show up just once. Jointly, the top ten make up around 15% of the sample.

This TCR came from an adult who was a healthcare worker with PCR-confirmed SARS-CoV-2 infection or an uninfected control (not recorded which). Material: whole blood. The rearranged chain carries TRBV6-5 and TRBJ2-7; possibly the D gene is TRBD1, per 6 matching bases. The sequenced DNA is TGTGCCAGCAGTTACTTCAGGGGATACGAGCAGTACTTC. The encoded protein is CASSYFRGYEQYF.